Each of the 4 T cell receptor beta chains below was sequenced from the same sample in a study of cytomegalovirus exposure and HLA in healthy donors. A multiplex PCR was run with 60 Vbeta primers and 13 Jbeta primers. Some clones are missing from TCRdb's copy, which holds only in-frame ones; the method was immunoSEQ multiplex PCR. This table has roughly 120,000 clones, more than 65% appearing once. The sample consisted of PBMCs. These receptors were taken from a woman aged 60-75 years in good health and CMV-seropositive.

The chain is built from TRBV19 and TRBJ1-2; 9 positions match TRBD1. Germline trimming cut 3 bases from V and 5 bases from J; bases unmatched to any gene: 4. The germline V gene encodes CDR1 LNHDA and CDR2 SQIVND (reference sequence). CDR3 size: 14 residues. The CDR3, as DNA: TGTGCCAGTAGTATCTTTGGGACAGGGTATGGCTACACCTTC. It translates to CASSIFGTGYGYTF. Looking up the rest from reference TRBV19 and TRBJ1-2 gives the full variable domain: DGGITQSPKYLFRKEGQNVTLSCEQNLNHDAMYWYRQDPGQGLRLIYYSQIVNDFQKGDIAEGYSVSREKKESFPLTVTSAQKNPTAFYLCASSIFGTGYGYTFGSGTRLTVV.

The chain carries TRBV30 and TRBJ2-7; possible D gene TRBD1, 5 bases. This CDR3 has 13 residues. CDR1 is GTSNPN, CDR2 SVGIG, per germline (reference sequence). Trimming pared 8 bases from V and 0 bases from J, leaving 14 bases between. The CDR3 here is CAGSIGASYEQYF. Written as DNA, the CDR3 is TGTGCCGGATCTATAGGGGCCTCCTACGAGCAGTACTTC.

The gene calls are TRBV5-4 and TRBJ2-7; 7 nucleotides line up with TRBD2. CDR1 and CDR2 from the germline V gene are SGHNT and YYREEE (reference sequence). This CDR3 is 14 amino acids long. The J segment lost 4 bases and the V segment lost 0 bases, leaving 4 bases of the junction unmatched. The CDR3 spells CASSLGGGRYEQYF. As DNA, the CDR3 is TGTGCCAGCAGCTTGGGCGGGGGTAGGTACGAGCAGTACTTC.

This clone came up once. The chain employs TRBV14 and TRBJ2-2, with 11 bases aligning to TRBD2. The J segment lost 4 bases and the V segment lost 4 bases, leaving 5 bases of the junction unmatched. Looked up from germline, CDR1 is SGHDN and CDR2 is FVKESK. This CDR3 spans 16 amino acids. CDR3: CASSRTSGRSTGELFF. CDR3 nucleotides: TGTGCCAGCAGCCGTACTAGCGGGAGAAGCACCGGGGAGCTGTTTTTT.